This T cell receptor beta chain emerged from a study of OX40 agonist ivuxolimab in advanced cancers. Study at large: Given to patients was ivuxolimab, an agonistic anti-OX40 (CD134) antibody. General observations from the study: At doses 0.1 to 3.0 mg/kg, CD4+ and CD8+ clones expanded.

From germline, CDR1 is GTSNPN and CDR2 SVGIG (reference sequence). The CDR3 has 13 amino acids. V trimming: 3 bases; J trimming: 8 bases; junction bases outside the gene matches: 9. Data came from immunoSEQ multiplex PCR; TCRdb stores just in-frame clones and leaves some out. The sample has about 58,000 clones, about 86% seen once. Blood got drawn at baseline, again on cycle 4 day 1, and then on cycle 7 day 1. As to this clone: Its antigen is not known.

The chain couples TRBV30 to TRBJ1-2, with 7 bases identical to TRBD1. The specimen comprised CD4+ or CD8+ T cells sorted from blood, sampled in a trial of the OX40 agonist ivuxolimab. The origin of this receptor is an adult with an advanced solid tumor such as melanoma, head and neck, liver or kidney cancer. The CDR3 region is CAWSADRVYGYTF. The CDR3 DNA sequence: TGTGCCTGGAGCGCTGACAGGGTTTACGGCTACACCTTC. The whole variable domain, remainder taken from reference TRBV30 and TRBJ1-2, is SQTIHQWPATLVQPVGSPLSLECTVEGTSNPNLYWYRQAAGRGLQLLFYSVGIGQISSEVPQNLSASRPQDRQFILSSKKLLLSDSGFYLCAWSADRVYGYTFGSGTRLTVV.